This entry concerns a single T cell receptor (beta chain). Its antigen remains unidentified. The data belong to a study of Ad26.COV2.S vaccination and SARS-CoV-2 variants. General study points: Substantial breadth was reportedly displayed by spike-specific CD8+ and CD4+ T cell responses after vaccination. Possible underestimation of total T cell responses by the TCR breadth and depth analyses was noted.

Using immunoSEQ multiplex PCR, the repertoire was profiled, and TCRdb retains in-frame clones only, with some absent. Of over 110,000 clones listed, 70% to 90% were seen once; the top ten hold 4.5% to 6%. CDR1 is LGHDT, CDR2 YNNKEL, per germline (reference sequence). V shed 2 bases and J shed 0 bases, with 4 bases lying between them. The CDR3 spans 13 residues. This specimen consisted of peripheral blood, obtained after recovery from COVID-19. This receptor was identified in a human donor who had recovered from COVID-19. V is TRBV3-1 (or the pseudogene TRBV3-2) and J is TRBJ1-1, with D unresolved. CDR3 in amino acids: CASSQNVNTEAFF. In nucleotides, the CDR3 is TGTGCCAGCAGCCAAAACGTGAACACTGAAGCTTTCTTT.